This T cell receptor (beta chain) emerged from a study of breast tumors, draining lymph nodes, adjacent tissues. The CDR3 is 20 amino acids. Germline CDR1 reads LNHNV; CDR2 reads YYDKDF (reference sequence). V shed 4 bases and J shed 0 bases, with 28 bases lying between them. TCRdb independently ran MiXCR on the multiplex PCR reads; one entry per CDR3 protein. The sample holds just under 65,000 distinct CDR3 sequences, approximately 62% seen once. As concerns this clonotype: As yet, its antigen is unknown.

Overall study findings and caveats: Tumor TCR diversity was below lymph nodes but above nontumor tissue.

The chain has TRBV15 and TRBJ2-7, with D maybe TRBD1 (5 bases). The TCR was taken from a female donor with breast cancer. Some clones in this sample may be carry-over from other donors' samples. Material: breast tumor tissue. CDR3 bases: TGTGCCACCAGCACGGTCAGCCTAGAGAGTGGGGCGGCTAGCTCCTACGAGCAGTACTTC. Its translation is CATSTVSLESGAASSYEQYF.